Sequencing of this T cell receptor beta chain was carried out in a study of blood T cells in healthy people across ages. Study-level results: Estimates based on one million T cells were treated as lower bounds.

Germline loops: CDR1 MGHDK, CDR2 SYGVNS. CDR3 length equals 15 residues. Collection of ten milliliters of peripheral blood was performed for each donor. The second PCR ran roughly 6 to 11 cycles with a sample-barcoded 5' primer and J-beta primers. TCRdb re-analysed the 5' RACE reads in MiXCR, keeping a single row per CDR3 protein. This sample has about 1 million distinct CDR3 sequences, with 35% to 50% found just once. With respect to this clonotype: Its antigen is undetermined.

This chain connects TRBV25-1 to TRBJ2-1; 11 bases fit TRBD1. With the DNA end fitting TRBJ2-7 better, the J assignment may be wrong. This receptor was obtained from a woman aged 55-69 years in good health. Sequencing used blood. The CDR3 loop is CASTRDRGSYNEQYF. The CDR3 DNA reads TGTGCCAGCACTAGGGACAGGGGGTCCTACAATGAGCAGTACTTC.